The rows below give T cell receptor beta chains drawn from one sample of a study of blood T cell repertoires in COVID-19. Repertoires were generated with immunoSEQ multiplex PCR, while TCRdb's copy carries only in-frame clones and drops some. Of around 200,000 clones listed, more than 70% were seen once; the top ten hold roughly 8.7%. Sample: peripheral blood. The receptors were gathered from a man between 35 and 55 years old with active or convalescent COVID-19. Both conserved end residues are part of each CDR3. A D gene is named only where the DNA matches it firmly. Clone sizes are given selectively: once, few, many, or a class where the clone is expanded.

TGTGCCAGCAGCCAGCGGACTAGCGGGACCTACGAGCAGTACTTC | CASSQRTSGTYEQYF | NA | TRBD2 | TRBJ2-7 | TRBV5-4
TGTGCCAGCAGCCGGAGGACAGGGTCTGGAAACACCATATATTTT | CASSRRTGSGNTIYF | once | TRBD1 | TRBJ1-3 | TRBV14
TGTGCCAGCAGTTTGGCGGCGGCTAGCGGGAACAATGAGCAGTTCTTC | CASSLAAASGNNEQFF | NA | TRBD2 | TRBJ2-1 | TRBV28
TGCGCCAGCAGCTTTCAGGGGGACCGCAATCAGCCCCAGCATTTT | CASSFQGDRNQPQHF | once | TRBD1 | TRBJ1-5 | TRBV5-1
TGTGCCAGTACCCCCTTTGCGGGGGGCGGCACAGATACGCAGTATTTT | CASTPFAGGGTDTQYF | NA | TRBD2 | TRBJ2-3 | TRBV19
TGCGCCAGCAGCCAAGAATCGGGCGAGCAGTACTTC | CASSQESGEQYF | many | NA | TRBJ2-7 | TRBV4-1
TGTGCCAGCAGCTTAGGGGGACAGAGCAATCAGCCCCAGCATTTT | CASSLGGQSNQPQHF | NA | TRBD1 | TRBJ1-5 | TRBV7-8
TGCGCCAGCAGCCAAGGCGTAACTAGCAGCGGGAGGCCCCGTGAGCAGTTCTTC | CASSQGVTSSGRPREQFF | NA | TRBD2 | TRBJ2-1 | TRBV4-1
TGTGCCAGCAGTACAAGACACGTTCCTAGCAATCAGCCCCAGCATTTT | CASSTRHVPSNQPQHF | once | NA | TRBJ1-5 | TRBV28
TGTGCCAGTACCGCCGGGTATGGCTACACCTTC | CASTAGYGYTF | NA | NA | TRBJ1-2 | TRBV19
TGTGCCATCAGTGGGACTAGCGGGAGTAGAAATGAGCAGTTCTTC | CAISGTSGSRNEQFF | NA | TRBD2 | TRBJ2-1 | TRBV10-3
TGCGCCAGCAGCTTGGCCTCTGGGGCCAGCGGGCCGCAGTACTTC | CASSLASGASGPQYF | NA | NA | TRBJ2-7 | TRBV5-1
TGTGCCAGCAGCCCCGCAGGGTTGAACACTGAAGCTTTCTTT | CASSPAGLNTEAFF | NA | NA | TRBJ1-1 | TRBV3-1/TRBV3-2
TGTGCCAGTAGTATAGGACACTCTGGGGCCAACGTCCTGACTTTC | CASSIGHSGANVLTF | NA | NA | TRBJ2-6 | TRBV19
TGTGCCAGCAGCTTAACGGGACAGGGGGGAGGCTACACCTTC | CASSLTGQGGGYTF | NA | TRBD1 | TRBJ1-2 | TRBV7-9
TGTGCCAGCAGCGGACAGACCGGGGAGCTGTTTTTT | CASSGQTGELFF | once | NA | TRBJ2-2 | TRBV6-5
TGTGCCAGCAGACCTGCCGGGACAGCCAATTCACCCCTCCACTTT | CASRPAGTANSPLHF | NA | TRBD1 | TRBJ1-6 | TRBV2
TGCGCCAGCAGCTTGGATCCGAGACAGGGGGGCGGGACAGATACGCAGTATTTT | CASSLDPRQGGGTDTQYF | NA | TRBD1 | TRBJ2-3 | TRBV5-1
TGTGCCAGCAGTCCAGGGTACCACAATGAGCAGTTCTTC | CASSPGYHNEQFF | NA | NA | TRBJ2-1 | TRBV12-3/TRBV12-4
TGTGCCAGCAGCCCTCGGACAGGTGACTACAATGAGCAGTTCTTC | CASSPRTGDYNEQFF | NA | TRBD1 | TRBJ2-1 | TRBV9
TGTGCCAGCAGCAAAGTTGGGGCTCCCCTATATGGCTACACCTTC | CASSKVGAPLYGYTF | NA | NA | TRBJ1-2 | TRBV21-1
TGTGCCTGGAGGTCAACTAGCGGGGGCTCTTCCCTTTACGAGCAGTACTTC | CAWRSTSGGSSLYEQYF | NA | TRBD2 | TRBJ2-7 | TRBV30
TGTGCCAGCAGCTTAGGACGGAGCTCTGGAAACACCATATATTTT | CASSLGRSSGNTIYF | NA | NA | TRBJ1-3 | TRBV7-8
TGTGCCTGGAATCTTGCAGGGAACACTGAAGCTTTCTTT | CAWNLAGNTEAFF | NA | NA | TRBJ1-1 | TRBV30
TGTGCCACCAGCAGGGAGGGACAGGGGCGGTACAATGAGCAGTTCTTC | CATSREGQGRYNEQFF | NA | TRBD1 | TRBJ2-1 | TRBV15
TGTGCCAGCAGCCAAAGCCCGGTGAATAGCGGGGACCAAGAGACCCAGTACTTC | CASSQSPVNSGDQETQYF | NA | TRBD2 | TRBJ2-5 | TRBV4-2
TGTGCCAGCAGCGCCGGGGATGGGGCCGGGGAGCTGTTTTTT | CASSAGDGAGELFF | NA | NA | TRBJ2-2 | TRBV7-3
TGTGCCAGCAGCTTAAAGACAGGAAGCTCCTACGAGCAGTACTTC | CASSLKTGSSYEQYF | few | NA | TRBJ2-7 | TRBV7-9
TGTGCCAGCAGTTACGGGTCGGGTTCAAGGGGCTACACCTTC | CASSYGSGSRGYTF | once | NA | TRBJ1-2 | TRBV6-2/TRBV6-3
TGTGCCAGCTCACCAGGGCTTAATGAAAAACTGTTTTTT | CASSPGLNEKLFF | NA | NA | TRBJ1-4 | TRBV18
TGTGCCAGCAGCCAAGGACAAAACTATGGCTACACCTTC | CASSQGQNYGYTF | NA | NA | TRBJ1-2 | TRBV3-1/TRBV3-2
TGTGCTAGTGGTTTGGGGGGGGCCTACGAGCAGTACTTC | CASGLGGAYEQYF | NA | NA | TRBJ2-7 | TRBV12-5
TGTGCCAGCAGTTTATTGGGGGGGTCCGGGGAGCTGTTTTTT | CASSLLGGSGELFF | NA | TRBD2 | TRBJ2-2 | TRBV27